Following are 16 T cell receptor beta chains from one sample sequenced in a study of cytomegalovirus exposure and HLA in healthy donors. The PCR made use of 60 Vbeta and 13 Jbeta primers. Sequenced by immunoSEQ multiplex PCR; TCRdb stores in-frame clones only, minus some. The table shows 150,000 to 200,000 clones, with approximately 86% occurring only once. The sequenced sample was PBMCs. The receptors originated from a young woman in good health and CMV-seronegative.

The chain is built from TRBV7-9 and TRBJ2-1, with a possible D match to TRBD1 (6 bases). The CDR3 contains 16 residues. V was shortened by 5 bases and J by 0 bases, with 14 bases between the two germline ends. Germline values: CDR1 SEHNR, CDR2 FQNEAQ (reference sequence). CDR3 in amino acids: CASSTWDTSSYNEQFF. CDR3 DNA sequence: TGTGCCAGCAGCACATGGGACACGAGCTCCTACAATGAGCAGTTCTTC. Looking up the rest from reference TRBV7-9 and TRBJ2-1 gives the full variable domain: DTGVSQNPRHKITKRGQNVTFRCDPISEHNRLYWYRQTLGQGPEFLTYFQNEAQLEKSRLLSDRFSAERPKGSFSTLEIQRTEQGDSAMYLCASSTWDTSSYNEQFFGPGTRLTVL.

The chain uses TRBV10-3 and TRBJ1-5; D is uncertain. The V gene lost 6 bases and the J gene lost 4 bases, with 13 bases spanning the gap. This CDR3 has 14 amino acids. The germline V gene encodes CDR1 ENHRY and CDR2 SYGVKD. The CDR3 region has the DNA TGTGCCATCAGCCGTGATGCGGGGAATCAGCCCCAGCATTTT. It encodes CAISRDAGNQPQHF.

The chain is built from TRBV2 and TRBJ2-3; D possibly corresponds to TRBD2 (6 bases). Trimming took off 5 bases at V and 5 bases at J, with 8 bases between the two ends. The length of the CDR3 is 12 residues. The germline gives CDR1 SNHLY, CDR2 FYNNEI. The DNA for the CDR3 is TGTGCCAGCAGTCTTAGCGGAGATACGCAGTATTTT. Its protein product is CASSLSGDTQYF.

The genes are TRBV2 and TRBJ1-5; 9 bases align to TRBD1. CDR1 is SNHLY, CDR2 FYNNEI, per germline. The CDR3 is 12 amino acids. V was pared by 9 bases and J by 9 bases, with 6 bases of the junction left unmatched. CDR3 protein: CASGTGQLPQHF. The DNA for the CDR3 is TGTGCCAGTGGGACAGGGCAACTGCCCCAGCATTTT.

V and J are TRBV7-2 and TRBJ1-1; tentative D call: TRBD1 (6 bases). Germline lookup yields CDR1 SGHTA and CDR2 FQGNSA. Between the trimmed V and J ends, which lost 5 bases and 1 base, there was a span of 11 bases. The CDR3 length is 14 residues. CDR3 nucleotides: TGTGCCAGCAGCCCCAGGGGTCGGAACACTGAAGCTTTCTTT. Its protein product is CASSPRGRNTEAFF.

The chain couples TRBV10-3 to TRBJ1-1; D is uncertain. Germline-derived CDR1 and CDR2 are ENHRY and SYGVKD. The CDR3 consists of 12 residues. Trimming stripped 7 bases from V and 6 bases from J, with 12 bases between. The CDR3 spells CAITSGRAEAFF. In DNA form, the CDR3 reads TGTGCCATCACTTCCGGGCGGGCTGAAGCTTTCTTT.

This chain connects TRBV5-6 to TRBJ1-2; D may be TRBD1 (6 bases). CDR1 and CDR2 from the germline V gene are SGHDT and YYEEEE. This CDR3 is 13 amino acids long. Trimming took off 3 bases at V and 4 bases at J, with 10 bases between the two ends. The CDR3 region is CASSSDRTYGYTF. The CDR3 DNA sequence: TGTGCCAGCAGCTCGGACAGAACCTATGGCTACACCTTC.

This clone was detected only a few times. This rearrangement joins TRBV6-5 to TRBJ1-2; 7 positions match TRBD1. The CDR3 totals 15 residues. Losses at the gene ends were 2 bases for V and 1 base for J; bases not matched to a gene: 4. CDR1 and CDR2 (germline): MNHEY, SVGAGI. This chain's CDR3 is CASSYRQGNNYGYTF. The CDR3 region has the DNA TGTGCCAGCAGTTACCGACAGGGAAATAACTATGGCTACACCTTC.

A few counts support this clone. The chain uses TRBV6-6 and TRBJ2-2; the D is unclear. Looked up from germline, CDR1 is MNHNY and CDR2 is SVGAGI (reference sequence). V shed 3 bases and J shed 6 bases, with 5 bases lying between them. CDR3 length: 12 residues. This CDR3 is CASSYNSGELFF. The CDR3 DNA follows: TGTGCCAGCAGTTATAATTCCGGGGAGCTGTTTTTT.

J is TRBJ1-3 and V is TRBV9, with D possibly matching TRBD1 (5 bases). Germline CDR1 SGDLS, CDR2 YYNGEE. The CDR3 spans 15 residues. The germline V and J ends were trimmed by 3 bases and 6 bases, with 16 bases remaining between them. The CDR3 bases are TGTGCCAGCAGCGCTCATCAGGGCCCTGCAAACACCATATATTTT. Protein sequence: CASSAHQGPANTIYF.

The rearrangement uses TRBV6-5 and TRBJ1-6; possible D gene TRBD1, 5 bases. Germline CDR1 MNHEY, CDR2 SVGAGI. The CDR3 contains 16 residues. Trimming removed 2 bases at V and 5 bases at J, with 13 bases between. The CDR3 loop reads CASSYGAGLNNSPLHF. CDR3 nucleotide sequence: TGTGCCAGCAGTTACGGGGCAGGGCTGAATAATTCACCCCTCCACTTT.

This chain uses TRBV19 with TRBJ2-7; D gene unclear. The CDR3 is 13 amino acids. Per the germline V gene, CDR1 is LNHDA and CDR2 is SQIVND (reference sequence). V was trimmed by 3 bases and J by 2 bases, leaving 8 bases between them. This CDR3 reads CASSMTATYEQYF. The CDR3 bases are TGTGCCAGTAGTATGACTGCCACCTACGAGCAGTACTTC.

This sequence joins TRBV6-1 and TRBJ1-1, with 8 positions matching TRBD1. After removal of 2 bases from V and 3 bases from J, the junction contained 5 bases not matched to a gene. The CDR3 loop spans 15 amino acids. The germline V gene encodes CDR1 MNHNS and CDR2 SASEGT. CDR3: CASSERWTGYTEAFF. The CDR3 region has the DNA TGTGCCAGCAGTGAAAGGTGGACAGGGTACACTGAAGCTTTCTTT.

The CDR3 loop reads CASSYSQGVAYEQYF. The CDR3 DNA is TGTGCCAGCAGTTACTCACAGGGGGTGGCCTACGAGCAGTACTTC. The chain is built from TRBV6-5 and TRBJ2-7; TRBD1 matches 8 bases. J lost 2 bases, V lost 0 bases, and 3 bases had no gene match. This CDR3 contains 15 residues. Germline-derived CDR1 and CDR2 are MNHEY and SVGAGI.

V usage is TRBV12-5 and J usage is TRBJ2-1; 9 bases are shared with TRBD2. The CDR3 sequence is 18 residues long. Germline V lookup: CDR1 LGHNT, CDR2 FRNRAP. Losses at the gene ends were 2 bases for V and 4 bases for J; bases not matched to a gene: 12. The CDR3 reads CASGLPGGGAGGYNEQFF. The CDR3 nucleotides read TGTGCTAGTGGTTTGCCGGGAGGGGGAGCGGGAGGTTACAATGAGCAGTTCTTC. The full variable domain, with the rest looked up from reference TRBV12-5 and TRBJ2-1, is DARVTQTPRHKVTEMGQEVTMRCQPILGHNTVFWYRQTMMQGLELLAYFRNRAPLDDSGMPKDRFSAEMPDATLATLKIQPSEPRDSAVYFCASGLPGGGAGGYNEQFFGPGTRLTVL.

The chain recombines TRBV4-2 with TRBJ2-7; 7 bases agree with TRBD2. V was pared by 2 bases and J by 2 bases, with 9 bases of the junction left unmatched. The CDR3 extends over 16 amino acids. CDR1 is LGHNA, CDR2 YNFKEQ, per germline. CDR3 bases: TGTGCCAGCAGCCAATCACCGGGACTACGTACCTACGAGCAGTACTTC. Protein sequence: CASSQSPGLRTYEQYF.